The 18 T cell receptor beta chains listed next were all sequenced from one sample in a study of siplizumab effects on memory and regulatory T cells (dated by TCRdb to between 2019 and 2020). Libraries were built with the immunoSEQ multiplex PCR assay. The clones in this table, taken by TCRdb from immuneACCESS, are in-frame only. Not every clone is retained; where verified, under half of the shortfall comes from an unresolved V gene, and the cause of the rest is unknown. Here the sample has around 61,000 clones; just over 95% occur a single time. The top ten hold roughly 0.99% of the sample. Sequenced sample: naive CD8+ T cells sorted from blood. The cell subset or site label here, explained by the study, means: unstimulated naive T cells. Receptors were obtained from a human donor in good health.

The V call is TRBV19, the J call TRBJ1-2; D perhaps matches TRBD1 (5 bases). From germline, CDR1 is LNHDA and CDR2 SQIVND (reference sequence). The V end lost 0 bases, the J end lost 3 bases, and 14 bases lay between the germline ends. The CDR3 extends over 16 amino acids. This CDR3 reads CASSIDRDGGYYGYTF. CDR3 bases: TGTGCCAGTAGTATAGATCGGGACGGAGGATACTATGGCTACACCTTC.

This chain links TRBV27 with TRBJ2-1; the match to TRBD2 covers 8 bases. V trimming: 5 bases; J trimming: 2 bases; junction bases outside the gene matches: 5. This CDR3 has 15 amino acids. CDR1 is MNHEY and CDR2 is SMNVEV in the germline V gene (reference sequence). The DNA for the CDR3 is TGTGCCAGCAGTCACAGACTAGCGACCTACAATGAGCAGTTCTTC. Encoded protein: CASSHRLATYNEQFF.

The chain is built from TRBV5-1 and TRBJ2-7; 8 bases fit TRBD2. The J segment lost 5 bases and the V segment lost 3 bases, leaving 7 bases of the junction unmatched. The CDR3 consists of 14 residues. CDR1 and CDR2 from the germline V gene are SGHRS and YFSETQ. CDR3 DNA sequence: TGCGCCAGCAGCTACGGGAGGGCCATCAACGAGCAGTACTTC. Translating gives CASSYGRAINEQYF. The full variable domain, its missing parts supplied by reference TRBV5-1 and TRBJ2-7, is KAGVTQTPRYLIKTRGQQVTLSCSPISGHRSVSWYQQTPGQGLQFLFEYFSETQRNKGNFPGRFSGRQFSNSRSEMNVSTLELGDSALYLCASSYGRAINEQYFGPGTRLTVT.

The V call is TRBV7-9, the J call TRBJ1-5; tentatively, D is TRBD1 (6 bases). Looked up from germline, CDR1 is SEHNR and CDR2 is FQNEAQ (reference sequence). V dropped 5 bases and J dropped 6 bases, with 14 bases sitting between them. This CDR3 contains 14 residues. The CDR3 nucleotides read TGTGCCAGCAGCCGGGAACAGGGAACTCAGCCCCAGCATTTT. Translated, it gives CASSREQGTQPQHF.

J is TRBJ1-2 and V is TRBV6-6; possible D gene TRBD1, 5 bases. Germline lookup yields CDR1 MNHNY and CDR2 SVGAGI (reference sequence). The CDR3 is 12 amino acids. V was cut by 6 bases and J by 6 bases, with 11 bases left in between. The CDR3 DNA is TGTGCCAGCAGGTCTCTACAGGATGGCTACACCTTC. Translated, it gives CASRSLQDGYTF.

The chain has TRBV4-1 and TRBJ2-7; the match to TRBD1 covers 8 bases. V lost 4 bases, J lost 4 bases, and 9 bases stayed unmatched. The CDR3 is 15 residues long. Germline CDR1 and CDR2: MGHRA and YSYEKL. The CDR3 spells CASSPDGQGIYEQYF. CDR3 coding DNA: TGCGCCAGCAGCCCGGATGGACAGGGAATATACGAGCAGTACTTC.

This clone was observed a single time. This chain's CDR3 is CASSEGDSGETQYF. The CDR3 DNA sequence: TGTGCCAGCAGTGAAGGGGATAGCGGGGAGACCCAGTACTTC. The chain links TRBV2 to TRBJ2-5, with TRBD2 matching over 7 bases. Germline V gives CDR1 SNHLY, CDR2 FYNNEI. The CDR3 has 14 residues. J lost 5 bases, V lost 1 base, and 4 bases had no gene match.

The V gene is TRBV28, the J gene TRBJ1-5; no clear D. The CDR3 runs 15 residues. Trimming removed 5 bases from V and 5 bases from J, with 16 bases in between. CDR1 MDHEN and CDR2 SYDVKM come from the germline V gene. CDR3 region: CASSASRVGDQPQHF. The CDR3, as DNA: TGTGCCAGCAGTGCCTCGAGGGTTGGTGATCAGCCCCAGCATTTT.

The J gene is TRBJ2-2, the V gene TRBV5-5; no definite D call. This CDR3 is 12 amino acids long. V lost 3 bases and J 4 bases, leaving 4 bases between the germline ends. Germline V gene data show CDR1 as SGHKS and CDR2 as YYEKEE (reference sequence). The CDR3 DNA sequence: TGTGCCAGCAGCTCCGTCACCGGGGAGCTGTTTTTT. It codes for CASSSVTGELFF.

The chain links TRBV10-3 to TRBJ2-1, with 7 bases lining up with TRBD2. After removal of 0 bases from V and 3 bases from J, the junction contained 2 bases not matched to a gene. Germline V gene lookup returns CDR1 ENHRY and CDR2 SYGVKD. This CDR3 has 15 residues. Here the CDR3 reads CAISESGGSYNEQFF. The CDR3 nucleotides are TGTGCCATCAGTGAGTCCGGCGGGAGCTACAATGAGCAGTTCTTC.

The chain has TRBV30 and TRBJ2-3; TRBD1 might be the D (6 bases). The CDR3 has 15 amino acids. The V and J ends lost 2 bases and 6 bases respectively, with 18 bases between them. The germline V gene encodes CDR1 GTSNPN and CDR2 SVGIG (reference sequence). CDR3 in DNA: TGTGCCTGGAGTCTCTTGGGGGCTCCGGGGGATACGCAGTATTTT. This encodes CAWSLLGAPGDTQYF.

The rearrangement uses TRBV28 and TRBJ2-1; TRBD1 agrees at 7 bases. V was pared by 4 bases and J by 1 base, with 4 bases of the junction left unmatched. Germline V gives CDR1 MDHEN, CDR2 SYDVKM. The CDR3 has 15 residues. In DNA, the CDR3 is TGTGCCAGCAGTTCGCTGACAGGGTCCTACAATGAGCAGTTCTTC. Translated, it gives CASSSLTGSYNEQFF. Full variable domain (missing parts from reference TRBV28 and TRBJ2-1): DVKVTQSSRYLVKRTGEKVFLECVQDMDHENMFWYRQDPGLGLRLIYFSYDVKMKEKGDIPEGYSVSREKKERFSLILESASTNQTSMYLCASSSLTGSYNEQFFGPGTRLTVL.

J is TRBJ2-7 and V is TRBV28; 11 bases are a match to TRBD2. This CDR3 comprises 14 residues. V lost 7 bases, J lost 6 bases, and 8 bases stayed unmatched. The germline gives CDR1 MDHEN, CDR2 SYDVKM. Here the CDR3 DNA reads TGTGCCAGCAAACTTTGGGGGACTAGCGGCGAGCAGTACTTC. Translated, it gives CASKLWGTSGEQYF.

The chain couples TRBV4-1 to TRBJ2-3, with 8 bases that match TRBD2. V lost 2 bases to trimming and J lost 2 bases; unmatched junction nucleotides: 3. This CDR3 has 15 residues. Germline values: CDR1 MGHRA, CDR2 YSYEKL. For the CDR3, the DNA is TGCGCCAGCAGCCAACTTGGACTAGCCACAGATACGCAGTATTTT. The encoded protein is CASSQLGLATDTQYF.

This clone was seen only once. The chain carries TRBV6-6 and TRBJ2-7, with 12 bases lining up with TRBD2. The CDR3 extends over 15 amino acids. Germline-derived CDR1 and CDR2 are MNHNY and SVGAGI (reference sequence). Trimming cost V 5 bases and J 5 bases; bases outside gene matches: 7. Here the CDR3 reads CASSILAGGSHEQYF. The CDR3 bases are TGTGCCAGCAGTATCCTAGCGGGAGGGTCCCACGAGCAGTACTTC.

CDR3 residues: CASSLREAPYEQYF. DNA for the CDR3: TGTGCCAGCAGTCTGCGGGAGGCCCCTTACGAGCAGTACTTC. The chain combines TRBV28 with TRBJ2-7, with 8 bases lining up with TRBD2. Trimming removed 5 bases from V and 4 bases from J; junction bases left unmatched: 7. This CDR3 has 14 amino acids. Per germline, CDR1 MDHEN and CDR2 SYDVKM.

This chain connects TRBV4-3 to TRBJ2-1, with D maybe TRBD2 (5 bases). CDR1 and CDR2 from the germline V gene are LGHNA and YSLEER. Trimming stripped 4 bases from V and 6 bases from J, with 10 bases between. The CDR3 extends over 13 amino acids. CDR3 bases: TGCGCCAGCAGCCTCCGGGATGGCAATGAGCAGTTCTTC. Its translation: CASSLRDGNEQFF.

In its sample, this clone was seen once. J is TRBJ2-3 and V is TRBV27; 7 nucleotides line up with TRBD1. V dropped 6 bases and J dropped 6; count of bases not matched to a gene: 9. Germline V gives CDR1 MNHEY, CDR2 SMNVEV (reference sequence). This CDR3 spans 14 amino acids. CDR3 DNA sequence: TGTGCCAGCAGGTCATTAACAGGGGATGATACGCAGTATTTT. Encoded protein: CASRSLTGDDTQYF.